The TCR beta chain described here comes from a study of blood T cell repertoires in COVID-19 (dated by TCRdb to the early 2020s). Some background on the complete study: Samples from collaborators originated in the United States, Italy and Spain and spanned both the acute and convalescent phases of COVID-19. The material from the prospective study consisted of cDNA or gDNA derived from T cells, B-cell-depleted T cells, or PBMCs. The dataset comprised deeply sampled blood TCRbeta repertoires from subjects exposed to, actively infected with, or recovered from COVID-19. The repertoires were released in a freely available public database intended as a resource for research on the immune response to SARS-CoV-2. The samples were drawn from two sources: the first 160 participants of the ongoing ImmuneRACE study, and 1,000 to 1,500 subjects contributed by 6 global collaborators. The sample metadata nearly always contained a de-identified subject ID, COVID-19 status, age in years and sex. Where HLA class I and class II types were available, the types were taken from metadata supplied by the sample provider, not from assay-based typing. The investigation overall reported the following: Clinical and demographic metadata were provided uncurated, with the amount varying by source and participant.

As for this clone: The antigen this receptor binds is unknown. Base qualities are not recorded, but no much larger clone differs from it by a single base.

In Seattle, one collaborating source enrolled patients while the infection was active and tracked those patients longitudinally over the course of disease. Whole blood was collected in K2EDTA tubes by collaborating institutions according to the institutions' own protocols. For TCRbeta analysis, collaborators shipped samples as frozen whole blood, isolated PBMCs, or DNA extracted from either of those sample types. The V and J ends are trimmed by 1 base and 5 bases, leaving 8 bases between them. The CDR3 numbers 13 residues from cysteine through phenylalanine. Only the CDR3 DNA is retained, 39 bases long and in frame from the first base. The germline V gene provides CDR1 SGHRS and CDR2 YFSETQ. TCRbeta CDR3 regions were amplified from genomic DNA by means of the immunoSEQ Assay, a bias-controlled multiplex PCR. The original methods were these. Within the assay, amplification of reference gene primers was used to estimate how many nucleated cells each sample contained. Sequence reads were collapsed and filtered to measure the absolute abundance of every unique TCRbeta CDR3 rearrangement. For each sample, productive Simpson clonality was calculated as the square root of Simpson's diversity index across productive rearrangements. In its TCRdb copy, this immuneACCESS table keeps in-frame sequences only and misses some clones. Where compared with another copy, unresolved V genes explain less than half of these, and the others have no known cause. V and J calls and clone size come straight from that table; D and trimming were deduced from the DNA. Across this sample there are around 210,000 clones, with 70% to 90% seen only once. About a sixth of the sample is taken by the ten largest.

The chain joins TRBV5-1 to TRBJ2-3; a confident D gene designation cannot be given. The sequence was collected from a man in his fifties or sixties with COVID-19, enrolled during active disease. Sequencing was performed on peripheral blood. The nucleotide sequence is given as TGCGCCAGCAGCTTGTTCTTTCGAGATACGCAGTATTTT. This is translated as CASSLFFRDTQYF.